Listed below are T cell receptor beta chains from one sample, sequenced in a study of T-cell memory formation after mild COVID-19. TCRdb processed the 5' RACE reads anew with MiXCR; each CDR3 protein has one entry. The profile shows 240,000 or so distinct CDR3 sequences, roughly 10% of them singletons. Sequenced sample: PBMCs or a T cell subset sorted from them (not recorded which). The receptors stem from a man younger than 30 who had mild COVID-19 (a few samples of this study predate the infection). Cell type and time point are not known. The conserved cysteine and the conserved F or W are not part of the CDR3 here. Clone size, where shown, is once, few, many, or a class for clones that have expanded.

j_call v_call cdr3_length clone_size cdr3_aa
TRBJ1-5 TRBV6-2/TRBV6-3 12 - ASSRPSRVQPQH
TRBJ2-7 TRBV2 12 few ASSPQRGVGEQY
TRBJ2-1 TRBV9 11 many ASSPSTSNEQF
TRBJ2-5 TRBV12-3/TRBV12-4 15 - ASSPTLIAGFQETQY
TRBJ2-3 TRBV9 12 - ASSASTFTDTQY
TRBJ1-5 TRBV4-1 14 - ASSQVPDRGDQPQH
TRBJ1-2 TRBV30 10 - AWTPAGYGYT
TRBJ2-4 TRBV15 14 - ATRLLPSGGKNIQY
TRBJ2-5 TRBV5-6 11 many ASSWAGQETQY
TRBJ1-6 TRBV11-2 12 few ASSLQGGSSPLH
TRBJ2-1 TRBV9 10 many ASSVEINEQF
TRBJ2-1 TRBV19 11 - ASSIEGPNEQF
TRBJ1-4 TRBV27 12 few ASSFRRDSEKLF
TRBJ1-2 TRBV6-1 11 - ASSKEIQNGYT
TRBJ1-4 TRBV7-2 13 - ASSLVVFGNEKLF
TRBJ2-7 TRBV7-6 14 many ASSSLTGPSSYEQY
TRBJ1-1 TRBV20-1 12 few SARRDRGRREAF
TRBJ1-5 TRBV5-1 15 - ASSLEVRAETNQPQH
TRBJ2-2 TRBV7-9 10 - ASSINTGELF
TRBJ1-5 TRBV6-2/TRBV6-3 12 few ASSRPRGSQPQH
TRBJ1-1 TRBV9 13 many ASSVEGELNTEAF
TRBJ1-1 TRBV5-4 12 - ASSFEGGYTEAF